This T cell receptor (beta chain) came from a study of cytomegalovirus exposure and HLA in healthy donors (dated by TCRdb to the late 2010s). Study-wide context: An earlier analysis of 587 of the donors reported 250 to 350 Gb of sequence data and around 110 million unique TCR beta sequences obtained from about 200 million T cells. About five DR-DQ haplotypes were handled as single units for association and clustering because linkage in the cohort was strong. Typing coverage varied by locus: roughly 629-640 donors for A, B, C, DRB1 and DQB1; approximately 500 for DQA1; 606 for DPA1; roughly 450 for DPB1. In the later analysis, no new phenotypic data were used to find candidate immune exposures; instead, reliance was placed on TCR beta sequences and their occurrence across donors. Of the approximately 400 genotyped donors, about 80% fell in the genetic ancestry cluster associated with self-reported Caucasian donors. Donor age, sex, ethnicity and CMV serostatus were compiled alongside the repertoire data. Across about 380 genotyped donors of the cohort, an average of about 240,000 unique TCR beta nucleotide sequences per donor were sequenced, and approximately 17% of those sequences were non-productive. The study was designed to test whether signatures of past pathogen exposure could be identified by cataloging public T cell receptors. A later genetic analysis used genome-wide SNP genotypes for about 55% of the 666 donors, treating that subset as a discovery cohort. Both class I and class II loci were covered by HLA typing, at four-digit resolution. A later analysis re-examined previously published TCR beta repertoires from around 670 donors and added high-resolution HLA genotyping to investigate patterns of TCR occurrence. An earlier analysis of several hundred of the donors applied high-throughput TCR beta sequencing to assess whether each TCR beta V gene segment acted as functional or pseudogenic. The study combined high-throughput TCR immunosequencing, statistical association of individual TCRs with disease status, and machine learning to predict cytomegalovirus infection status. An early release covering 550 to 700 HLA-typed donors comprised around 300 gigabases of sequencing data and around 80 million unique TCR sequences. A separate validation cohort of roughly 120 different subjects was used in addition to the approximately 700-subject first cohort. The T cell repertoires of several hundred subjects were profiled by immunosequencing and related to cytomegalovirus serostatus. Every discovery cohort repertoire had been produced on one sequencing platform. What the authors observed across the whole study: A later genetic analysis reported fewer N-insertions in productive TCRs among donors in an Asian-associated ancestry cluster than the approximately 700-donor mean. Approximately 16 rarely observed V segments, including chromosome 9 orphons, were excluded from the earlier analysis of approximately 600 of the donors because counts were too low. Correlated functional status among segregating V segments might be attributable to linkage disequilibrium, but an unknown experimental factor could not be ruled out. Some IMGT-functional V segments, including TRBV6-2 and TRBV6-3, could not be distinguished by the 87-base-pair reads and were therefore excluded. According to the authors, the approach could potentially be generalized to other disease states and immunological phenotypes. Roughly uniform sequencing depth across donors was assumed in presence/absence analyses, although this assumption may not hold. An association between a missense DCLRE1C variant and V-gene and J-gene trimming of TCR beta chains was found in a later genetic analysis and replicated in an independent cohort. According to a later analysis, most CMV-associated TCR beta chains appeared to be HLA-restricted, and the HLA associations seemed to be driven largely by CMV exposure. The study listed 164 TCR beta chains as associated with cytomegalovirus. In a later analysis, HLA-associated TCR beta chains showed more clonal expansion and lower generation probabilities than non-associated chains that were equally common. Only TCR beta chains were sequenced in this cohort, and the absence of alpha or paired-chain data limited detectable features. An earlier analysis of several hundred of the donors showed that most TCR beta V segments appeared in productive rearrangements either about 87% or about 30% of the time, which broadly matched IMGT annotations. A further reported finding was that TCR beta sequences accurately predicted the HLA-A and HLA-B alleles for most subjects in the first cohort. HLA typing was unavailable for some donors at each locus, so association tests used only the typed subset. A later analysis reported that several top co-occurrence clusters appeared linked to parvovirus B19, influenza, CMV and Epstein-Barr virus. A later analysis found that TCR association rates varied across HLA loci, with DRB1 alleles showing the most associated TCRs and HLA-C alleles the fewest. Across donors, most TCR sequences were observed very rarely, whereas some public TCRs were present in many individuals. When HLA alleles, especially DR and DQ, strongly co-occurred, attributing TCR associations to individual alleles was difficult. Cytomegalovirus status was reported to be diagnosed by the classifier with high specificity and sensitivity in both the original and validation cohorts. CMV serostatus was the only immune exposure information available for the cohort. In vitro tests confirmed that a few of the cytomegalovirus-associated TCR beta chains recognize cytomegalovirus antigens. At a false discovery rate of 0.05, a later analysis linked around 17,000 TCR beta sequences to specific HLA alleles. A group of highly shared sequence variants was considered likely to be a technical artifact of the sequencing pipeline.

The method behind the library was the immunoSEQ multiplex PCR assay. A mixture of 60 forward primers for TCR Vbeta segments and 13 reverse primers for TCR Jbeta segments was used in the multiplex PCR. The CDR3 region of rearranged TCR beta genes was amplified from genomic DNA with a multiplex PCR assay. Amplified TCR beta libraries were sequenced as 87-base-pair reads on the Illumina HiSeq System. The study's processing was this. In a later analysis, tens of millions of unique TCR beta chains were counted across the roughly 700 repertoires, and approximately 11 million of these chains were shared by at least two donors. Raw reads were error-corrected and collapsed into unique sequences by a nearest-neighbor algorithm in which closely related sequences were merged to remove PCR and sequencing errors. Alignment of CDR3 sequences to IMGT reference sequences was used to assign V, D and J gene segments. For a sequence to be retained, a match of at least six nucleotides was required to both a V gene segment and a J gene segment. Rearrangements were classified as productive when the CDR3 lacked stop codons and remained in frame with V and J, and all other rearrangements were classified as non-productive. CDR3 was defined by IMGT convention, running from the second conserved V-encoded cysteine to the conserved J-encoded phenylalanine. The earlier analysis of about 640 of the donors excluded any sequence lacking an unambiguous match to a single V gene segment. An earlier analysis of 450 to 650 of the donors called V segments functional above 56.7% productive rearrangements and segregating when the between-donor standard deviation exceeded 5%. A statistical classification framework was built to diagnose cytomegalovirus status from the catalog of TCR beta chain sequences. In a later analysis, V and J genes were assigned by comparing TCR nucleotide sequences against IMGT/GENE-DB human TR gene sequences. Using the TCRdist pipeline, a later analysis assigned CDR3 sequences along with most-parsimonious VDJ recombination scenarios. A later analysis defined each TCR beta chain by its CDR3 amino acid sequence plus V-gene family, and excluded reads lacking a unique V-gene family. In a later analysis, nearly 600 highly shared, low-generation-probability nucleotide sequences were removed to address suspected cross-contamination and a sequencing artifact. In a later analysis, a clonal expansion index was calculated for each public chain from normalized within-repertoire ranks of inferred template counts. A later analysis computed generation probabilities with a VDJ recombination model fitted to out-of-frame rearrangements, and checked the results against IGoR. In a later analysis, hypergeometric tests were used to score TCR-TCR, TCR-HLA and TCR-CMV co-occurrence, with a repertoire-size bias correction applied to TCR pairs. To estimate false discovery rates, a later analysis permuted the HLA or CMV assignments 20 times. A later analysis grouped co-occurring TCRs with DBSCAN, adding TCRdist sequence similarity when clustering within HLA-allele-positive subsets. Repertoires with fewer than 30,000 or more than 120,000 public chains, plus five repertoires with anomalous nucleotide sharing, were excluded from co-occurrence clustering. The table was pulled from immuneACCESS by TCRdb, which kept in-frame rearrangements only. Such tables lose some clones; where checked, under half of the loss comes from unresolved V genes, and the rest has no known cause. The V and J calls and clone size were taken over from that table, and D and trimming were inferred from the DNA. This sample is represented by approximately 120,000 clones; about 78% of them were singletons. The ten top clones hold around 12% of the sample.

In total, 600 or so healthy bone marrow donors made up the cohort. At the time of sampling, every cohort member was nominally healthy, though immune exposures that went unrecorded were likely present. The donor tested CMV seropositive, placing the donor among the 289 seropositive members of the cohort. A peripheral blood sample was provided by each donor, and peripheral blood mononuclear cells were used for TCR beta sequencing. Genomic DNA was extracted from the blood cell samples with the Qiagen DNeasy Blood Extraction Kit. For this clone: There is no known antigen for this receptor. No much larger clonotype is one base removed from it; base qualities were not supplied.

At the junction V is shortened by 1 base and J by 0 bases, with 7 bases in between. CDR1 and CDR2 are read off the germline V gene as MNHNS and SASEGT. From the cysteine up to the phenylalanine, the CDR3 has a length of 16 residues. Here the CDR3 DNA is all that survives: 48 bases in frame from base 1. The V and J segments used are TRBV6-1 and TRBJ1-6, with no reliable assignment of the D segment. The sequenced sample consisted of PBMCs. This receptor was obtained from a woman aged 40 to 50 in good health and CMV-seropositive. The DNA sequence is TGTGCCAGCAGTGAAGGGTCCAGCTCCTATAATTCACCCCTCCACTTT. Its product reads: CASSEGSSSYNSPLHF.